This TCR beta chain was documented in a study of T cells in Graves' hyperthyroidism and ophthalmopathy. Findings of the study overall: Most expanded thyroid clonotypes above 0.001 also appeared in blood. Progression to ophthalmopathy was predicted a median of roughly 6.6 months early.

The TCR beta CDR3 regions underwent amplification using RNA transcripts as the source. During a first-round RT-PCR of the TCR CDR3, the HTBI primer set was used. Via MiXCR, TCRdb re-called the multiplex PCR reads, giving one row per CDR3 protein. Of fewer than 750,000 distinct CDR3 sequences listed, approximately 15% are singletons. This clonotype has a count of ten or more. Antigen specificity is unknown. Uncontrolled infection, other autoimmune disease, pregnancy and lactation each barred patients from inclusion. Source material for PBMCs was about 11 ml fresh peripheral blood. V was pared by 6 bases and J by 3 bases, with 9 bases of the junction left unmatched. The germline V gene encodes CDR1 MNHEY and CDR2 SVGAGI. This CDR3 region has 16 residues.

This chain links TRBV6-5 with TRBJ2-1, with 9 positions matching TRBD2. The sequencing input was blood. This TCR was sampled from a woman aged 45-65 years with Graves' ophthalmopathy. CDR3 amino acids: CASRQVAGALYNEQFF. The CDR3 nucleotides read TGTGCCAGCAGGCAAGTAGCGGGAGCCCTCTACAATGAGCAGTTCTTC.